This T cell receptor (beta chain) was captured in a study of blood T cell repertoires in COVID-19. In the study overall: Samples of COVID-19 (acute and convalescent) were obtained from the United States, Italy and Spain.

The assay was immunoSEQ multiplex PCR, and TCRdb's table has in-frame clones only and misses some. The sample holds 100,000 to 150,000 clones, around 81% seen once. In this sample, this clone turned up once. The CDR3 totals 14 residues. With 8 bases clipped from V and 3 bases from J, the junction kept 6 bases outside the gene matches. CDR1 is KGHSH and CDR2 is LQKENI in the germline V gene. Sequencing was carried out using peripheral blood. The J gene is TRBJ1-5, the V gene TRBV18; TRBD1 aligns across 8 bases. This receptor was identified in a man in his forties with active or convalescent COVID-19. The CDR3 protein is CASGAQGDNQPQHF. The CDR3 nucleotides read TGTGCCAGCGGGGCACAGGGGGACAATCAGCCCCAGCATTTT.